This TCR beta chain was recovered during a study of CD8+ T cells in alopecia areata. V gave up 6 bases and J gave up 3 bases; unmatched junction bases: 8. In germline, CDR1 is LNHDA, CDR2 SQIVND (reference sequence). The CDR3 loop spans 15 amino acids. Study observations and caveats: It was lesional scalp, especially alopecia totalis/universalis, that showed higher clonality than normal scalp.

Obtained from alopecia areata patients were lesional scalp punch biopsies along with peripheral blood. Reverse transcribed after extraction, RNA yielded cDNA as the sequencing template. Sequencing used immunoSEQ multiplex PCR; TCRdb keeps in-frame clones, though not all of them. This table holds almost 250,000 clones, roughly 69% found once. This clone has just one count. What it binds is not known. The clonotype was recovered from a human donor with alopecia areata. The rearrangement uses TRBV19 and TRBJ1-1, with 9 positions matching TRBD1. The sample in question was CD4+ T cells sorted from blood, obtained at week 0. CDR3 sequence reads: CASSLTGGVYTEAFF. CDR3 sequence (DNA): TGTGCCAGTAGCCTGACAGGGGGAGTGTACACTGAAGCTTTCTTT.